The next 29 T cell receptor beta chains were all read from a single sample in a study of T cells in Graves' hyperthyroidism and ophthalmopathy. RNA transcripts were the template for amplifying TCR beta CDR3 regions. When the TCR CDR3 underwent first-round RT-PCR, the HTBI primer set was used. TCRdb re-analysed the multiplex PCR reads in MiXCR, keeping a single row per CDR3 protein. In the table there are 360,000 or so distinct CDR3 sequences, approximately 19% of which are singletons. Sequencing was done on a sample of blood. These receptors were obtained from a young woman with Graves' hyperthyroidism.

This clonotype showed up just a few times. This chain links TRBV6-2 or TRBV6-3 with TRBJ1-2; the match to TRBD1 covers 10 bases. Germline V gene sequence: CDR1 MNHEY, CDR2 SVGEGT. The CDR3 covers 20 residues. The V gene end was trimmed by 2 bases and the J gene end by 4 bases; junction bases not matched to a gene: 19. This CDR3 reads CASSYRNRDRGPLGIYGYTF. In DNA, the CDR3 is TGTGCCAGCAGTTACCGGAACCGGGACAGGGGCCCGCTGGGCATCTATGGCTACACCTTC.

The genes are TRBV9 and TRBJ1-2, with TRBD1 as a possible D gene (5 bases). CDR1 SGDLS and CDR2 YYNGEE come from the germline V gene. This CDR3 spans 14 amino acids. V lost 5 bases to trimming and J lost 7 bases, with 18 bases between them. CDR3 DNA sequence: TGTGCCAGCAGGACAGCCCCAATACATGGTGGCTACACCTTC. Protein sequence: CASRTAPIHGGYTF.

This clonotype appeared a few times. CDR3 region: CASSLDPGPETQYF. The CDR3 DNA sequence: TGTGCCAGCAGCTTAGACCCGGGTCCGGAGACCCAGTACTTC. V and J are TRBV7-2 and TRBJ2-5; D call uncertain. The CDR3 contains 14 residues. V was cut by 1 base and J by 5 bases, with 11 bases left in between. Germline V gene lookup returns CDR1 SGHTA and CDR2 FQGNSA.

The chain is built from TRBV11-2 and TRBJ2-7, with TRBD2 identical over 12 bases. This CDR3 spans 14 amino acids. Germline values: CDR1 SGHAT, CDR2 FQNNGV. The V and J ends lost 7 bases and 3 bases, in that order; junction bases with no gene match: 4. DNA for the CDR3: TGTGCCAGCACCCCGACTAGCGGGAGCTACGAGCAGTACTTC. This sequence encodes CASTPTSGSYEQYF. The entire variable domain, with the rest obtained from reference TRBV11-2 and TRBJ2-7, is as follows: EAGVAQSPRYKIIEKRQSVAFWCNPISGHATLYWYQQILGQGPKLLIQFQNNGVVDDSQLPKDRFSAERLKGVDSTLKIQPAKLEDSAVYLCASTPTSGSYEQYFGPGTRLTVT.

This clonotype was observed many times. This chain uses TRBV30 with TRBJ1-1; D possibly corresponds to TRBD1 (6 bases). CDR3 length: 12 amino acids. Germline V gives CDR1 GTSNPN, CDR2 SVGIG (reference sequence). The V and J ends lost 0 bases and 7 bases respectively, with 9 bases between them. The CDR3 nucleotides are TGTGCCTGGAGTGTGGGGGCGCGTGAAGCTTTCTTT. Translated, it gives CAWSVGAREAFF.

This clonotype occurred a few times. This clone may be a read error of a much larger clone one base away. The chain employs TRBV4-1 and TRBJ2-5; 8 bases map to TRBD1. The CDR3 totals 15 residues. The V gene's germline CDR1 is MGHRA and CDR2 YSYEKL. The CDR3 DNA follows: TGCGCCAGCAGCCAAGATCAGGGGGCTTTCGAGACCAAGTACTTC. Protein sequence: CASSQDQGAFETKYF.

This clonotype was recorded at least ten times. The gene calls are TRBV20-1 and TRBJ1-5; TRBD1 matches 9 bases. The CDR3 sequence is 20 residues long. The V gene's germline CDR1 is DFQATT and CDR2 SNEGSKA (reference sequence). V shed 3 bases, J shed 4 bases, and the junction held 22 bases outside the gene matches. CDR3 coding DNA: TGCAGTGCTAGCCAGTTCTTATCTCTGGGACAGGGTCGAATGAATCAGCCCCAGCATTTT. It codes for CSASQFLSLGQGRMNQPQHF.

This clonotype was observed at least ten times. This sequence joins TRBV7-8 and TRBJ1-5, with D maybe TRBD1 (5 bases). Germline V gene lookup returns CDR1 SGHVS and CDR2 FQNEAQ. The CDR3 covers 16 residues. V gave up 4 bases and J gave up 4 bases, with 17 bases separating them. The CDR3 reads CASSSNTGMENQPQHF. CDR3 coding DNA: TGTGCCAGCAGCTCAAATACAGGAATGGAGAATCAGCCCCAGCATTTT.

The sample holds many counts of this clonotype. The chain combines TRBV5-1 with TRBJ2-7; 7 bases are shared with TRBD1. CDR1 and CDR2 from the germline V gene are SGHRS and YFSETQ. The CDR3 contains 15 residues. With 3 bases clipped from V and 2 bases from J, the junction kept 8 bases outside the gene matches. CDR3 residues: CASSYTRQGAYEQYF. In nucleotides, the CDR3 is TGCGCCAGCAGCTACACAAGACAGGGAGCCTACGAGCAGTACTTC.

This clonotype was seen at least ten times. The chain uses TRBV20-1 and TRBJ2-5; D unclear. The germline V gene has CDR1 DFQATT and CDR2 SNEGSKA (reference sequence). Between the trimmed V and J ends, which lost 2 bases and 0 bases, there was a span of 7 bases. The CDR3 length is 13 residues. The CDR3 loop reads CSARPDYQETQYF. In nucleotides, the CDR3 is TGCAGTGCTAGACCCGACTACCAAGAGACCCAGTACTTC.

This clonotype was counted a single time. Relative to the germline gene, one junction end is altered; a read error may explain this. The V gene is TRBV5-6, the J gene TRBJ1-2; D unclear. The CDR3 runs 13 residues. Germline V gene sequence: CDR1 SGHDT, CDR2 YYEEEE. DNA for the CDR3: TGTGCCAGCAGCTTCACGGGATCCTCCTTTCTCAACTTC. Translated, it gives CASSFTGSSFLNF.

The genes are TRBV27 and TRBJ1-2; unclear D gene. With 5 bases removed from V and 7 bases from J, the gap between germline ends came to 20 bases. This CDR3 is 15 amino acids long. The germline gives CDR1 MNHEY, CDR2 SMNVEV (reference sequence). The CDR3 is CASSLAGRHSGGYTF. CDR3 bases: TGTGCCAGCAGTCTCGCTGGTCGACACAGCGGTGGCTACACCTTC.

This clonotype was counted ten times or more. The chain is built from TRBV6-1 and TRBJ2-7; weak D call: TRBD1 (5 bases). Trimming shortened V by 9 bases and J by 0 bases, and 6 bases separated the two germline ends. The CDR3 has 11 amino acids. Germline values: CDR1 MNHNS, CDR2 SASEGT. The CDR3 DNA follows: TGTGCCAGGGACACCTCCTACGAGCAGTACTTC. It specifies CARDTSYEQYF.

Ten or more counts support this clonotype. The chain joins TRBV6-1 to TRBJ1-1; the D is unclear. Germline values: CDR1 MNHNS, CDR2 SASEGT. The CDR3 runs to 14 residues. Trimming stripped 3 bases from V and 1 base from J, with 9 bases between. For the CDR3, the DNA is TGTGCCAGCAGTGACGGGTTTGCGAACACTGAAGCTTTCTTT. Its translation: CASSDGFANTEAFF.

This clonotype was detected ten times or more. The chain uses TRBV19 and TRBJ1-2; D not certain. The V gene's germline CDR1 is LNHDA and CDR2 SQIVND (reference sequence). The ends were cut back, 3 bases at V and 0 bases at J, with 8 bases in the middle. There are 14 residues in the CDR3. The CDR3 is CASSIVGANYGYTF. The DNA of the CDR3 is TGTGCCAGTAGTATCGTGGGAGCTAACTATGGCTACACCTTC.

This clonotype was found many times. The genes are TRBV5-1 and TRBJ2-7; 7 bases match TRBD2. The V gene end was trimmed by 2 bases and the J gene end by 6 bases; junction bases not matched to a gene: 11. Per germline, CDR1 SGHRS and CDR2 YFSETQ. CDR3 length: 15 amino acids. The CDR3 sequence: CASSLTPGGGREQYF. CDR3 in DNA: TGCGCCAGCAGCTTAACCCCGGGAGGTGGGCGCGAGCAGTACTTC.

This clonotype was observed at least ten times. This rearrangement joins TRBV12-3 or TRBV12-4 to TRBJ1-5, with D tentatively TRBD1 (6 bases). The CDR3 is 14 amino acids. V lost 6 bases and J 6 bases, leaving 15 bases between the germline ends. The CDR3 DNA reads as TGTGCCAGCAGCGTGCTTTTCAGGGGTCAGCCCCAGCATTTT. This gives the protein CASSVLFRGQPQHF.

The gene calls are TRBV12-3 or TRBV12-4 and TRBJ2-7; D possibly corresponds to TRBD2 (6 bases). This CDR3 comprises 13 residues. Between the trimmed V and J ends, which lost 5 bases and 9 bases, there was a span of 17 bases. The DNA of the CDR3 is TGTGCCAGCAGTCCCCTTAGCGGTTTAGGGCAGTACTTC. Its protein product is CASSPLSGLGQYF.

The table lists this clonotype with many counts. The V call is TRBV5-1, the J call TRBJ1-1, with a tentative D call TRBD1 (5 bases). The ends were cut back, 0 bases at V and 8 bases at J, with 14 bases in the middle. CDR3 length equals 14 residues. Germline lookup yields CDR1 SGHRS and CDR2 YFSETQ. The CDR3 nucleotides read TGCGCCAGCAGCTTGGCCTGGGACCCCAGAGAAGCTTTCTTT. Protein: CASSLAWDPREAFF. Complete variable domain (other parts from reference TRBV5-1 and TRBJ1-1): KAGVTQTPRYLIKTRGQQVTLSCSPISGHRSVSWYQQTPGQGLQFLFEYFSETQRNKGNFPGRFSGRQFSNSRSEMNVSTLELGDSALYLCASSLAWDPREAFFGQGTRLTVV.

A word on this clonotype: This may come from a read error, since a much larger clone is one base off. J is TRBJ1-6 and V is TRBV12-3 or TRBV12-4; D is unresolved. This CDR3 comprises 14 residues. Trimming cost V 5 bases and J 8 bases, with 13 bases left between them. The CDR3 sequence: CASSREARDSPLHF. The CDR3 DNA is TGTGCCAGCAGTCGCGAGGCAAGGGATTCACCCCTCCACTTT.

This clonotype has at least ten counts. V usage is TRBV20-1 and J usage is TRBJ2-5, with D tentatively TRBD1 (6 bases). The germline V gene encodes CDR1 DFQATT and CDR2 SNEGSKA (reference sequence). The CDR3 sequence is 14 residues long. The V and J ends lost 4 bases and 5 bases respectively, with 17 bases between them. CDR3 sequence (DNA): TGCAGTGCTAACCAGGGGTCCGATGGGGAGACCCAGTACTTC. Protein product: CSANQGSDGETQYF.

Ten or more counts support this clonotype. This chain connects TRBV15 to TRBJ1-1, with 7 positions matching TRBD1. The CDR3 runs to 15 residues. V gave up 3 bases and J gave up 3 bases; unmatched junction bases: 7. CDR1 and CDR2 (germline): LNHNV, YYDKDF (reference sequence). The CDR3 reads CATSRQGEGDTEAFF. The CDR3 DNA sequence: TGTGCCACCAGCAGGCAGGGGGAAGGAGACACTGAAGCTTTCTTT.

This clonotype was counted many times. The gene calls are TRBV27 and TRBJ1-1; D might be TRBD1 (5 bases). V shed 5 bases and J shed 1 base, with 11 bases lying between them. Germline lookup yields CDR1 MNHEY and CDR2 SMNVEV (reference sequence). The CDR3 is made up of 14 amino acids. CDR3 sequence (DNA): TGTGCCAGCAGTATCCACGGACAGAACACTGAAGCTTTCTTT. Its translation: CASSIHGQNTEAFF.

This clonotype showed up many times. This chain connects TRBV2 to TRBJ1-5; 8 positions match TRBD1. CDR3 length: 15 residues. The germline V gene has CDR1 SNHLY and CDR2 FYNNEI. V dropped 3 bases and J dropped 5; count of bases not matched to a gene: 6. For the CDR3, the DNA is TGTGCCAGCAGTGACAACAGGGGGTCCGATCAGCCCCAGCATTTT. It is translated as CASSDNRGSDQPQHF.

On this clonotype itself: This may arise from a read error, as a much more abundant clone is one base away. This chain joins TRBV2 and TRBJ2-2, with D unresolved. Germline CDR1 reads SNHLY; CDR2 reads FYNNEI. Trimming took 9 bases from V and 5 from J, leaving 13 bases between them. The CDR3 runs to 13 residues. CDR3 protein: CARGIDMTGELFF. The CDR3 DNA follows: TGTGCCAGAGGGATAGACATGACCGGGGAGCTGTTTTTT.

This clonotype was found many times. V usage is TRBV2 and J usage is TRBJ2-2; TRBD2 matches at 8 bases. Germline CDR1 is SNHLY and CDR2 is FYNNEI. The CDR3 has 16 amino acids. V trimming: 5 bases; J trimming: 5 bases; junction bases outside the gene matches: 10. The CDR3 sequence is CASSFTGTSMTGELFF. The DNA of the CDR3 is TGTGCCAGCAGTTTTACGGGGACTAGTATGACCGGGGAGCTGTTTTTT.

This clonotype was seen a few times. The gene calls are TRBV6-5 and TRBJ1-2; possibly TRBD1 for D (5 bases). The CDR3 has 14 amino acids. Germline V lookup: CDR1 MNHEY, CDR2 SVGAGI. V lost 0 bases to trimming and J lost 7 bases, with 12 bases between them. The CDR3 spells CASSYSWGGGGYTF. The CDR3 coding sequence is TGTGCCAGCAGTTACTCCTGGGGGGGGGGTGGCTACACCTTC.

For the CDR3, the DNA is TGTGCCAGCAGTTCTTCAGCGGGGGGGTACGAGCAGTACTTC. This translates into CASSSSAGGYEQYF. This chain uses TRBV27 with TRBJ2-7; the match to TRBD2 covers 10 bases. V lost 4 bases, J lost 4 bases, and 4 bases stayed unmatched. Germline CDR1 is MNHEY and CDR2 is SMNVEV (reference sequence). This CDR3 has 14 residues.

At least ten counts were recorded for this clonotype. This chain links TRBV27 with TRBJ1-2, with D tentatively TRBD1 (6 bases). The CDR3 is 14 amino acids. Between the trimmed V and J ends, which lost 7 bases and 7 bases, there was a span of 19 bases. Germline V gene data show CDR1 as MNHEY and CDR2 as SMNVEV (reference sequence). The CDR3 DNA follows: TGTGCCAGCACCCCAAGGGGGGTCTCAGGTGGCTACACCTTC. Translation gives CASTPRGVSGGYTF.